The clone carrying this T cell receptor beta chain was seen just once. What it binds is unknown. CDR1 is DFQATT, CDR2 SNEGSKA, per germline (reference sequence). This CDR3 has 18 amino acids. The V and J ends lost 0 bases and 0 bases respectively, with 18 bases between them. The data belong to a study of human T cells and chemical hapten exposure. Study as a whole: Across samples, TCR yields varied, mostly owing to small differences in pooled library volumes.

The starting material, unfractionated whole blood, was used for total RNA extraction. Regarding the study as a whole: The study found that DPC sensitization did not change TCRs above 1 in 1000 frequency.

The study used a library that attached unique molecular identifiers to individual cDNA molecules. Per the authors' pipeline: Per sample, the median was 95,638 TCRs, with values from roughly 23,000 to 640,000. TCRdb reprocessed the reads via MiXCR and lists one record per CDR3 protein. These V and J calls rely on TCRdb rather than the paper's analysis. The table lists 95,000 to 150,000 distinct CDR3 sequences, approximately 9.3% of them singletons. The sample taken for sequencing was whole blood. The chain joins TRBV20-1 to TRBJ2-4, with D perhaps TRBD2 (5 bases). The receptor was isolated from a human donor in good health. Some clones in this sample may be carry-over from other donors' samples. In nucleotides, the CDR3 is TGCAGTGCTAGAGATGTGGGAGTGGGCGGGTTAGCCAAAAACATTCAGTACTTC. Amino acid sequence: CSARDVGVGGLAKNIQYF.